The 5 T cell receptor beta chains below all came from one sample that was sequenced in a study of T cells in Graves' hyperthyroidism and ophthalmopathy. Template material for amplifying TCR beta CDR3 regions consisted of RNA transcripts. Primed by the HTBI set, a first-round RT-PCR was run on the TCR CDR3. TCRdb processed the multiplex PCR reads anew with MiXCR; each CDR3 protein has one entry. The sample has roughly 720,000 distinct CDR3 sequences, 17% seen once; the top ten hold around 15%. Material for sequencing was blood. All receptors derive from a middle-aged man with Graves' hyperthyroidism.

This chain links TRBV7-3 with TRBJ2-3; D may be TRBD2 (5 bases). Trimming removed 7 bases from V and 2 bases from J, with 16 bases in between. The CDR3 totals 15 residues. Per germline, CDR1 SGHTA and CDR2 FQGTGA. CDR3 sequence (DNA): TGTGCCAGCACCCTTGGAGGTCTAGTCACAGATACGCAGTATTTT. This gives the protein CASTLGGLVTDTQYF.

This clonotype was counted at least ten times. The chain combines TRBV27 with TRBJ2-7; D tentatively reads TRBD1 or TRBD2 (6 bases each). This CDR3 has 16 residues. Germline values: CDR1 MNHEY, CDR2 SMNVEV (reference sequence). Trimming cost V 0 bases and J 2 bases, with 14 bases left between them. CDR3 DNA sequence: TGTGCCAGCAGTTTATCCTGGGGGGCAACTACCTACGAGCAGTACTTC. Translation gives CASSLSWGATTYEQYF.

The chain employs TRBV19 and TRBJ1-5; D not certain. This CDR3 has 13 amino acids. The ends were cut back, 6 bases at V and 4 bases at J, with 10 bases in the middle. CDR1 and CDR2 from the germline V gene are LNHDA and SQIVND (reference sequence). CDR3 bases: TGTGCCAGTAGCCTCATCCGGAATCAGCCCCAGCATTTT. Its translation is CASSLIRNQPQHF.

This clonotype was seen ten or more times. This rearrangement joins TRBV19 to TRBJ1-1; D gene uncertain. This CDR3 spans 15 amino acids. Per the germline V gene, CDR1 is LNHDA and CDR2 is SQIVND (reference sequence). The V and J ends lost 9 bases and 2 bases respectively, with 19 bases between them. The CDR3 region has the DNA TGTGCCAGCTGCCCCGGTGCGGGGTTCAACACTGAAGCTTTCTTT. It encodes CASCPGAGFNTEAFF.

In this sample, this clonotype turned up a few times. The chain combines TRBV7-9 with TRBJ2-3; 7 bases align to TRBD2. The V gene end was trimmed by 2 bases and the J gene end by 0 bases; junction bases not matched to a gene: 2. The germline CDR1 and CDR2 sequences are SEHNR and FQNEAQ (reference sequence). This CDR3 contains 15 residues. The CDR3 loop reads CASSLTLASTDTQYF. The CDR3 DNA reads as TGTGCCAGCAGCTTAACACTAGCGAGCACAGATACGCAGTATTTT. Filled out from reference TRBV7-9 and TRBJ2-3, the complete variable domain reads DTGVSQNPRHKITKRGQNVTFRCDPISEHNRLYWYRQTLGQGPEFLTYFQNEAQLEKSRLLSDRFSAERPKGSFSTLEIQRTEQGDSAMYLCASSLTLASTDTQYFGPGTRLTVL.